The next 27 T cell receptor beta chains were all read from a single sample in a study of cytomegalovirus exposure and HLA in healthy donors. The PCR used 60 Vbeta and 13 Jbeta primers. Assay: immunoSEQ multiplex PCR; the TCRdb copy retains only in-frame clones and omits some. The table has approximately 110,000 clones, roughly three quarters seen once. The sample consisted of PBMCs. These receptors all come from a man aged 25 to 40 in good health and CMV-seronegative.

This rearrangement joins TRBV6-6 to TRBJ2-1; 13 bases line up with TRBD2. Trimming took 7 bases from V and 7 from J; bases not matched to a gene: 7. CDR1 is MNHNY, CDR2 SVGAGI, per germline (reference sequence). The CDR3 is 15 residues long. CDR3 residues: CASIRTSGRNNEQFF. CDR3 DNA sequence: TGTGCCAGCATCAGGACTAGCGGGAGAAATAATGAGCAGTTCTTC.

This chain links TRBV7-6 with TRBJ2-1; D is uncertain. From germline, CDR1 is SGHVS and CDR2 FNYEAQ. The CDR3 consists of 14 residues. V was trimmed by 5 bases and J by 3 bases, leaving 11 bases between them. The chain's CDR3 is CASSPSVVYNEQFF. CDR3 nucleotides: TGTGCCAGCAGCCCTAGTGTAGTCTACAATGAGCAGTTCTTC. Filled out from reference TRBV7-6 and TRBJ2-1, the complete variable domain reads GAGVSQSPRYKVTKRGQDVALRCDPISGHVSLYWYRQALGQGPEFLTYFNYEAQQDKSGLPNDRFSAERPEGSISTLTIQRTEQRDSAMYRCASSPSVVYNEQFFGPGTRLTVL.

The chain links TRBV2 to TRBJ2-7; D ambiguous. CDR3 size: 13 residues. Trimming left V 5 bases short and J 3 bases short, with 11 bases between. Germline CDR1 is SNHLY and CDR2 is FYNNEI. The CDR3 spells CASSYSASYEQYF. The CDR3 nucleotides are TGTGCCAGCAGTTACTCAGCTAGCTACGAGCAGTACTTC.

This clone has only a few counts. The CDR3 spells CASSLDAADYQPQHF. The CDR3 bases are TGTGCCAGCAGCTTAGATGCGGCAGATTATCAGCCCCAGCATTTT. V is TRBV7-9 and J is TRBJ1-5, with D hard to call. Trimming took off 1 base at V and 5 bases at J, with 12 bases between the two ends. CDR1 is SEHNR, CDR2 FQNEAQ, per germline (reference sequence). The CDR3 sequence is 15 residues long.

This rearrangement joins TRBV2 to TRBJ1-1, with 9 bases matching TRBD1. The germline V gene encodes CDR1 SNHLY and CDR2 FYNNEI. The CDR3 has 15 residues. The V segment lost 6 bases and the J segment 2 bases; nucleotides outside the gene matches: 7. The CDR3 sequence: CASRIGQGLNTEAFF. Written as DNA, the CDR3 is TGTGCCAGCAGGATAGGACAGGGGCTAAACACTGAAGCTTTCTTT.

This clone was seen a handful of times. The chain has TRBV5-5 and TRBJ2-5, with 8 nucleotides matching TRBD2. Germline CDR1 reads SGHKS; CDR2 reads YYEKEE (reference sequence). J lost 1 base, V lost 4 bases, and 9 bases had no gene match. The CDR3 loop spans 16 amino acids. This CDR3 is CASSPGGAGVQETQYF. The CDR3 nucleotides read TGTGCCAGCAGCCCCGGGGGAGCGGGAGTCCAAGAGACCCAGTACTTC.

The J gene is TRBJ1-1, the V gene TRBV28; possible D gene TRBD1, 5 bases. The germline V and J ends were trimmed by 8 bases and 0 bases, with 16 bases remaining between them. The CDR3 consists of 15 residues. Germline-derived CDR1 and CDR2 are MDHEN and SYDVKM. As DNA, the CDR3 is TGTGCCAGCGGCTCCATACAGGCGCTGAACACTGAAGCTTTCTTT. Translating gives CASGSIQALNTEAFF.

This sequence joins TRBV10-3 and TRBJ2-5; TRBD1 matches 9 bases. The CDR3 consists of 16 residues. J lost 3 bases, V lost 6 bases, and 11 bases had no gene match. Germline CDR1 is ENHRY and CDR2 is SYGVKD. The CDR3 loop reads CAISETPGTGKETQYF. The DNA for the CDR3 is TGTGCCATCAGCGAGACTCCAGGGACAGGGAAAGAGACCCAGTACTTC.

V usage is TRBV11-2 and J usage is TRBJ2-5; 9 bases are a match to TRBD2. V lost 7 bases, J lost 3 bases, and 9 bases stayed unmatched. This CDR3 is built from 15 residues. Germline CDR1 reads SGHAT; CDR2 reads FQNNGV. The CDR3 DNA is TGTGCCAGCACCATAATCCTAGCGGGAAAAGAGACCCAGTACTTC. Its protein is CASTIILAGKETQYF.

J is TRBJ2-5 and V is TRBV28, with a possible D match to TRBD1 (5 bases). The CDR3 loop spans 12 amino acids. Germline assignment: CDR1 MDHEN and CDR2 SYDVKM. V was cut by 6 bases and J by 4 bases, with 9 bases left in between. CDR3 protein: CASSQGTETQYF. The CDR3 coding sequence is TGTGCCAGCAGCCAGGGAACAGAGACCCAGTACTTC.

The rearrangement joins TRBV9 to TRBJ2-7; possibly TRBD1 for D (6 bases). Trimming removed 0 bases from V and 5 bases from J, with 15 bases in between. Germline V gives CDR1 SGDLS, CDR2 YYNGEE. CDR3 size: 15 residues. The CDR3 reads CASSVGGGAAHEQYF. In DNA form, the CDR3 reads TGTGCCAGCAGCGTAGGAGGGGGTGCAGCCCACGAGCAGTACTTC.

The chain is built from TRBV7-9 and TRBJ2-3, with TRBD2 matching 9 bases. The CDR3 covers 17 residues. The germline gives CDR1 SEHNR, CDR2 FQNEAQ (reference sequence). V lost 5 bases, J lost 7 bases, and 16 bases stayed unmatched. This CDR3 is CASSPRRTSVEGNTQYF. Here the CDR3 DNA reads TGTGCCAGCAGCCCCCGCCGGACTAGCGTTGAGGGCAATACGCAGTATTTT.

This rearrangement joins TRBV7-2 to TRBJ2-5; D is possibly TRBD2 (5 bases). V lost 7 bases and J lost 3, with 12 bases in between. The CDR3 loop spans 13 amino acids. Looked up from germline, CDR1 is SGHTA and CDR2 is FQGNSA. Written as DNA, the CDR3 is TGTGCCAGCACATGGACTCGGAAAGAGACCCAGTACTTC. Translating gives CASTWTRKETQYF.

The sample holds a few counts of this clone. CDR3: CASSATGANEKLFF. In DNA form, the CDR3 reads TGTGCCAGCAGTGCCACAGGGGCGAATGAAAAACTGTTTTTT. This chain links TRBV28 with TRBJ1-4; TRBD1 matches 7 bases. V lost 5 bases, J lost 5 bases, and 5 bases stayed unmatched. The CDR3 sequence is 14 residues long. CDR1 MDHEN and CDR2 SYDVKM come from the germline V gene.

This rearrangement joins TRBV5-1 to TRBJ2-1; 9 nucleotides match TRBD2. The CDR3 totals 18 residues. Germline V gives CDR1 SGHRS, CDR2 YFSETQ. The trim removed 4 bases at V and 0 bases at J, leaving 11 bases unmatched. The CDR3 loop is CASSASWAGGSSYNEQFF. In DNA form, the CDR3 reads TGCGCCAGCAGCGCCTCGTGGGCGGGAGGGAGCTCCTACAATGAGCAGTTCTTC. The full variable domain, in which reference TRBV5-1 and TRBJ2-1 provide the parts outside the CDR3, is KAGVTQTPRYLIKTRGQQVTLSCSPISGHRSVSWYQQTPGQGLQFLFEYFSETQRNKGNFPGRFSGRQFSNSRSEMNVSTLELGDSALYLCASSASWAGGSSYNEQFFGPGTRLTVL.

The rearrangement joins TRBV28 to TRBJ1-5, with 7 bases that match TRBD1. Germline CDR1 and CDR2: MDHEN and SYDVKM. This CDR3 has 13 residues. J lost 7 bases, V lost 6 bases, and 6 bases had no gene match. This chain's CDR3 is CASSYDREQPQHF. CDR3 nucleotide sequence: TGTGCCAGCAGCTACGACAGGGAACAGCCCCAGCATTTT.

The chain joins TRBV18 to TRBJ2-1; 9 bases are a match to TRBD2. Germline CDR1 is KGHSH and CDR2 is LQKENI. CDR3 length equals 17 residues. V trimming: 2 bases; J trimming: 7 bases; junction bases outside the gene matches: 12. The CDR3 loop reads CASSPMTSGMGGNEQFF. CDR3 DNA sequence: TGTGCCAGCTCACCAATGACTAGCGGAATGGGGGGGAATGAGCAGTTCTTC. Supplemented by reference TRBV18 and TRBJ2-1, the full variable domain reads NAGVMQNPRHLVRRRGQEARLRCSPMKGHSHVYWYRQLPEEGLKFMVYLQKENIIDESGMPKERFSAEFPKEGPSILRIQQVVRGDSAAYFCASSPMTSGMGGNEQFFGPGTRLTVL.

The chain has TRBV29-1 and TRBJ2-3; 10 bases are shared with TRBD1. The CDR3 spans 13 residues. Trimming cost V 8 bases and J 5 bases; bases outside gene matches: 7. Germline values: CDR1 SQVTM, CDR2 ANQGSEA. CDR3 in amino acids: CSTGTGVGDTQYF. DNA for the CDR3: TGCAGCACTGGGACAGGGGTGGGAGATACGCAGTATTTT.

The gene calls are TRBV18 and TRBJ1-1; D uncertain. Trimming pared 6 bases from V and 2 bases from J, leaving 10 bases between. This CDR3 region has 13 residues. The germline V gene has CDR1 KGHSH and CDR2 LQKENI. CDR3 region: CASSLRYNTEAFF. The CDR3 region has the DNA TGTGCCAGCTCCCTCAGATATAACACTGAAGCTTTCTTT.

This clone was observed once. J is TRBJ1-3 and V is TRBV28; possibly TRBD1 for D (5 bases). V was cut by 7 bases and J by 0 bases, with 16 bases left in between. Looked up from germline, CDR1 is MDHEN and CDR2 is SYDVKM. CDR3 size: 16 residues. In nucleotides, the CDR3 is TGTGCCAGCACCGAGGGACTTCTGAGCTCTGGAAACACCATATATTTT. Its protein is CASTEGLLSSGNTIYF.

This sequence joins TRBV5-5 and TRBJ2-2, with 14 bases that match TRBD2. This CDR3 spans 17 amino acids. After removal of 3 bases from V and 5 bases from J, the junction contained 6 bases not matched to a gene. Germline lookup yields CDR1 SGHKS and CDR2 YYEKEE (reference sequence). CDR3 coding DNA: TGTGCCAGCAGCTCGACTAGCGGGAGGGGATGGACCGGGGAGCTGTTTTTT. This codes for CASSSTSGRGWTGELFF.

The rearrangement links TRBV4-3 to TRBJ1-2, with 10 bases matching TRBD1. The CDR3 extends over 16 amino acids. Germline CDR1 and CDR2: LGHNA and YSLEER. Unmatched junction bases numbered 5, after V lost 0 bases and J lost 4 bases. The CDR3 DNA is TGCGCCAGCAGCCAAGATGGGACAGGGGCGGGCTATGGCTACACCTTC. Its protein is CASSQDGTGAGYGYTF.

This clone was seen more than once but under ten times. This rearrangement joins TRBV7-2 to TRBJ2-1; 8 bases map to TRBD1. The germline gives CDR1 SGHTA, CDR2 FQGNSA. The length of the CDR3 is 16 residues. Germline trimming cut 1 base from V and 3 bases from J; bases unmatched to any gene: 5. The CDR3 reads CASSLVAGGSYNEQFF. CDR3 coding DNA: TGTGCCAGCAGCTTAGTGGCAGGGGGCAGCTACAATGAGCAGTTCTTC. Based on the CDR3 plus reference TRBV7-2 and TRBJ2-1, the full variable domain is GAGVSQSPSNKVTEKGKDVELRCDPISGHTALYWYRQSLGQGLEFLIYFQGNSAPDKSGLPSDRFSAERTGGSVSTLTIQRTQQEDSAVYLCASSLVAGGSYNEQFFGPGTRLTVL.

This rearrangement joins TRBV27 to TRBJ2-5; weak D call: TRBD1 (7 bases). Deletions cut 5 bases from V and 2 bases from J, with 12 bases between. From germline, CDR1 is MNHEY and CDR2 SMNVEV (reference sequence). The length of the CDR3 is 14 residues. This chain's CDR3 is CASSRGTEQETQYF. CDR3 bases: TGTGCCAGCAGTCGCGGGACAGAGCAAGAGACCCAGTACTTC.

This clone appeared a few times. The rearrangement joins TRBV4-2 to TRBJ1-6; 10 positions agree with TRBD1. Germline V lookup: CDR1 LGHNA, CDR2 YNFKEQ. There are 16 residues in the CDR3. V trimming: 1 base; J trimming: 9 bases; junction bases outside the gene matches: 6. In DNA, the CDR3 is TGTGCCAGCAGCCAAGTGCGTGGGACAGGGGTTTCACCCCTCCACTTT. Translation gives CASSQVRGTGVSPLHF.

This clone was recorded a few times. The chain carries TRBV2 and TRBJ2-7; possible D gene TRBD2, 6 bases. There are 14 residues in the CDR3. Germline-derived CDR1 and CDR2 are SNHLY and FYNNEI. Trimming removed 6 bases at V and 1 base at J, with 13 bases between. The chain's CDR3 is CASRMRDLSYEQYF. As DNA, the CDR3 is TGTGCCAGCAGAATGAGGGACTTGTCCTACGAGCAGTACTTC.

This clone was seen just once. This chain uses TRBV4-2 with TRBJ2-7, with 9 bases that match TRBD2. The CDR3 sequence is 16 residues long. Unmatched junction bases numbered 4, after V lost 0 bases and J lost 1 base. Germline CDR1 is LGHNA and CDR2 is YNFKEQ. CDR3 in amino acids: CASSQDPAGGSYEQYF. The DNA for the CDR3 is TGTGCCAGCAGCCAAGATCCGGCGGGAGGGTCCTACGAGCAGTACTTC.